A single sample gave rise to the 10 T cell receptor beta chains below, sequenced in a study of T cell responses to AZD1222 COVID-19 vaccine. The data were produced by immunoSEQ multiplex PCR, yet TCRdb's version contains in-frame clones alone and is incomplete. The table includes fewer than 120,000 clones, 92% detected once. The input for sequencing was peripheral blood, taken 28 days after the second AZD1222 dose. These receptors came from an adult who received the AZD1222 COVID-19 vaccine.

This chain uses TRBV18 with TRBJ2-6; D uncertain. Germline CDR1 is KGHSH and CDR2 is LQKENI. This CDR3 is built from 16 residues. Trimming pared 1 base from V and 1 base from J, leaving 8 bases between. The CDR3 DNA follows: TGTGCCAGCTCACCACGGGCGGCTTCTGGGGCCAACGTCCTGACTTTC. This encodes CASSPRAASGANVLTF. The full variable domain, completed using reference TRBV18 and TRBJ2-6, is NAGVMQNPRHLVRRRGQEARLRCSPMKGHSHVYWYRQLPEEGLKFMVYLQKENIIDESGMPKERFSAEFPKEGPSILRIQQVVRGDSAAYFCASSPRAASGANVLTFGAGSRLTVL.

This chain joins TRBV5-1 and TRBJ2-1, with D tentatively TRBD1 (5 bases). Germline CDR1 SGHRS, CDR2 YFSETQ. CDR3 size: 15 residues. V was trimmed by 3 bases and J by 1 base, leaving 11 bases between them. The chain's CDR3 is CASSSTTVSYNEQFF. CDR3 bases: TGCGCCAGCAGCTCTACGACAGTGTCCTACAATGAGCAGTTCTTC. Full variable domain (outside the CDR3, taken from reference TRBV5-1 and TRBJ2-1): KAGVTQTPRYLIKTRGQQVTLSCSPISGHRSVSWYQQTPGQGLQFLFEYFSETQRNKGNFPGRFSGRQFSNSRSEMNVSTLELGDSALYLCASSSTTVSYNEQFFGPGTRLTVL.

The chain has TRBV7-9 and TRBJ2-7; 9 nucleotides align to TRBD2. Germline lookup yields CDR1 SEHNR and CDR2 FQNEAQ (reference sequence). The junction had 7 bases not matched to a gene; V was cut back by 5 bases and J by 2 bases. This CDR3 is 15 amino acids long. In DNA, the CDR3 is TGTGCCAGCAGCGCTCCGGGACTAGCTGCCTACGAGCAGTACTTC. Encoded protein: CASSAPGLAAYEQYF.

J is TRBJ1-2 and V is TRBV27; no clear D. V lost 6 bases and J lost 4, with 6 bases in between. This CDR3 has 11 amino acids. Germline loops: CDR1 MNHEY, CDR2 SMNVEV (reference sequence). CDR3 sequence reads: CASRGIYGYTF. The CDR3 bases are TGTGCCAGCAGAGGTATCTATGGCTACACCTTC.

The J gene is TRBJ2-4, the V gene TRBV19, with D perhaps matching TRBD1 (5 bases). The CDR3 is 13 amino acids. Germline V gene data show CDR1 as LNHDA and CDR2 as SQIVND (reference sequence). Trimming removed 2 bases from V and 5 bases from J, with 7 bases in between. The CDR3 DNA reads as TGTGCCAGTAGTATAACAGGTGAAAACATTCAGTACTTC. This gives the protein CASSITGENIQYF.

The J gene is TRBJ2-7, the V gene TRBV9, with 7 bases fitting TRBD2. The CDR3 loop spans 15 amino acids. Germline assignment: CDR1 SGDLS and CDR2 YYNGEE. The V gene end was trimmed by 0 bases and the J gene end by 2 bases; junction bases not matched to a gene: 5. The CDR3: CASSVVGGKPYEQYF. The CDR3 region has the DNA TGTGCCAGCAGCGTAGTGGGAGGGAAACCCTACGAGCAGTACTTC.

J is TRBJ1-1 and V is TRBV29-1; D is unresolved. The CDR3 totals 11 residues. V was cut by 6 bases and J by 2 bases, with 7 bases left in between. Germline CDR1 reads SQVTM; CDR2 reads ANQGSEA. The CDR3 loop is CSVAENTEAFF. Here the CDR3 DNA reads TGCAGCGTAGCAGAAAACACTGAAGCTTTCTTT.

The CDR3 DNA follows: TGTGCCAGCAGTTCCCCCGGGCAGGCTAACTATGGCTACACCTTC. This sequence encodes CASSSPGQANYGYTF. The chain joins TRBV6-5 to TRBJ1-2; D remains unclear. CDR3 size: 15 residues. Deletions cut 4 bases from V and 0 bases from J, with 12 bases between. Germline CDR1 MNHEY, CDR2 SVGAGI.

This clone appeared once. V usage is TRBV5-1 and J usage is TRBJ2-5, with D uncertain. Germline assignment: CDR1 SGHRS and CDR2 YFSETQ. The CDR3 has 14 amino acids. V was clipped by 0 bases and J by 1 base, with 7 bases between them. The DNA of the CDR3 is TGCGCCAGCAGCTTGGGAGGTCTCCAAGAGACCCAGTACTTC. This codes for CASSLGGLQETQYF.

V gene TRBV5-1 combines with J gene TRBJ1-4; the match to TRBD1 covers 8 bases. Germline CDR1 and CDR2: SGHRS and YFSETQ. There are 13 residues in the CDR3. V lost 1 base, J lost 10 bases, and 3 bases stayed unmatched. CDR3 region: CASSLNDRGKLFF. The CDR3 DNA reads TGCGCCAGCAGCTTGAATGACAGGGGAAAACTGTTTTTT.